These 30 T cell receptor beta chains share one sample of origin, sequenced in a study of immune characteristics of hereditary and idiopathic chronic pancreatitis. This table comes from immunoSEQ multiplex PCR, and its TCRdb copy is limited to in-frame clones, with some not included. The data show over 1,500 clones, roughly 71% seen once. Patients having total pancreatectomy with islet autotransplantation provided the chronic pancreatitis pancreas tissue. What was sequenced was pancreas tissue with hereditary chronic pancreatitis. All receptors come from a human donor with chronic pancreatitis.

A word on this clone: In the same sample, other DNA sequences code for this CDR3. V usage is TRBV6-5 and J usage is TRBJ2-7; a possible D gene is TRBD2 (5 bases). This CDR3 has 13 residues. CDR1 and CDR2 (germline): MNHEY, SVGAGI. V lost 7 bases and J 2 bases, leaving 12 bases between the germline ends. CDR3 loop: CASTARRAYEQYF. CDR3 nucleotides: TGTGCCAGCACCGCCCGGCGGGCCTACGAGCAGTACTTC.

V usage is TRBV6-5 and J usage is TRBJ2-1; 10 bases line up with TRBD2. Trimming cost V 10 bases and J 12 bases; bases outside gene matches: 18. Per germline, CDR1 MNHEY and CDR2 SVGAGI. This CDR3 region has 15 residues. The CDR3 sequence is CATLAPLAGARGQFF. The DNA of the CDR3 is TGTGCCACTCTCGCCCCCCTAGCGGGAGCACGCGGGCAGTTCTTC.

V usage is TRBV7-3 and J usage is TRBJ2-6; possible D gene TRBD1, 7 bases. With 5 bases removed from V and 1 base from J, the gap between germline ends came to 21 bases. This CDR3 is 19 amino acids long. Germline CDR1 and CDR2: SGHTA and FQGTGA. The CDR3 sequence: CASSPRAMPGGSGANVLTF. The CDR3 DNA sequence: TGTGCCAGCAGCCCCCGAGCTATGCCAGGGGGGTCTGGGGCCAACGTCCTGACTTTC.

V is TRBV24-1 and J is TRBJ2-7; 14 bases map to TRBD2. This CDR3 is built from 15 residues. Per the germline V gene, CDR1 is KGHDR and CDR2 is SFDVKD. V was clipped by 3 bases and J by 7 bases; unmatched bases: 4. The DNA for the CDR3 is TGTGCCACCAGTGATGGACTAGCGGGAGGATTAGAGCAGTACTTC. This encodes CATSDGLAGGLEQYF.

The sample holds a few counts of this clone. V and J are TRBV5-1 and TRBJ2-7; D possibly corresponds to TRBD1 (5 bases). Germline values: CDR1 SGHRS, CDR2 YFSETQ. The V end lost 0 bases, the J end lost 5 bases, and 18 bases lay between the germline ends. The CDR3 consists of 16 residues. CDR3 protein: CASSLADQGVINEQYF. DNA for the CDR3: TGCGCCAGCAGCTTGGCCGATCAGGGTGTTATTAACGAGCAGTACTTC. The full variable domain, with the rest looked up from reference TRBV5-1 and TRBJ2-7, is KAGVTQTPRYLIKTRGQQVTLSCSPISGHRSVSWYQQTPGQGLQFLFEYFSETQRNKGNFPGRFSGRQFSNSRSEMNVSTLELGDSALYLCASSLADQGVINEQYFGPGTRLTVT.

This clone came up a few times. This CDR3 is CASSLALRGRKETQYF. The DNA for the CDR3 is TGTGCCAGCAGTTTGGCCCTCAGGGGGCGCAAGGAGACCCAGTACTTC. V gene TRBV28 combines with J gene TRBJ2-5; 8 bases map to TRBD1. This CDR3 spans 16 amino acids. V lost 3 bases and J lost 5; bases outside the gene matches: 11. Germline-derived CDR1 and CDR2 are MDHEN and SYDVKM. The full variable domain, in which reference TRBV28 and TRBJ2-5 provide the parts outside the CDR3, is DVKVTQSSRYLVKRTGEKVFLECVQDMDHENMFWYRQDPGLGLRLIYFSYDVKMKEKGDIPEGYSVSREKKERFSLILESASTNQTSMYLCASSLALRGRKETQYFGPGTRLLVL.

CDR3 loop: CASSLSPTSNQPQHF. Written as DNA, the CDR3 is TGTGCCAGCAGTTTATCGCCAACCTCCAATCAGCCCCAGCATTTT. The V call is TRBV27, the J call TRBJ1-5; D uncertain. Germline-derived CDR1 and CDR2 are MNHEY and SMNVEV (reference sequence). CDR3 length equals 15 residues. V gave up 0 bases and J gave up 3 bases, with 9 bases separating them.

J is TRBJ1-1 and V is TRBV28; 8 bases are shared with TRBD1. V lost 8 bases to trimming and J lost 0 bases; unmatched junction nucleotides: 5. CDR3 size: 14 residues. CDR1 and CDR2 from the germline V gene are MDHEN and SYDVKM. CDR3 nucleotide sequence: TGTGCCAGCGCAGGGGGCGCGATGAACACTGAAGCTTTCTTT. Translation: CASAGGAMNTEAFF.

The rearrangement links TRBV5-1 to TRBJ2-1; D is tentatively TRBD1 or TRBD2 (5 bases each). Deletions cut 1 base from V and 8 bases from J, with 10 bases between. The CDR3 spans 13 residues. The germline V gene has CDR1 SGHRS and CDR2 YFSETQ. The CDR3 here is CASSLIWDHEQFF. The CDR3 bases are TGCGCCAGCAGCTTGATCTGGGACCATGAGCAGTTCTTC.

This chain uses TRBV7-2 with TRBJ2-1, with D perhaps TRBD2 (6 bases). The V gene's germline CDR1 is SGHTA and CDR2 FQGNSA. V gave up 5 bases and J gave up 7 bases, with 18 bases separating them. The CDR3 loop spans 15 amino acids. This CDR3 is CASSAGGFSRNEQFF. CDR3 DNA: TGTGCCAGCAGCGCCGGGGGTTTTTCCCGGAATGAGCAGTTCTTC.

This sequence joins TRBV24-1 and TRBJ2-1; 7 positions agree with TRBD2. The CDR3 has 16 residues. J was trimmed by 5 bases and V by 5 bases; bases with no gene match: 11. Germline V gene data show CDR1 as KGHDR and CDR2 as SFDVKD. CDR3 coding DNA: TGTGCCACCAGTGGTCGAGGGAGGGCCTTCGACAATGAGCAGTTCTTC. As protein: CATSGRGRAFDNEQFF.

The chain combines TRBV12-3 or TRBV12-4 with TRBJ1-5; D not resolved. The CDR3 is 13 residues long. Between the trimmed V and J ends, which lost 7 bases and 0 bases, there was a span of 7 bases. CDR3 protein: CASKRDSNQPQHF. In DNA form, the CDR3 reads TGTGCCAGCAAAAGGGATAGCAATCAGCCCCAGCATTTT.

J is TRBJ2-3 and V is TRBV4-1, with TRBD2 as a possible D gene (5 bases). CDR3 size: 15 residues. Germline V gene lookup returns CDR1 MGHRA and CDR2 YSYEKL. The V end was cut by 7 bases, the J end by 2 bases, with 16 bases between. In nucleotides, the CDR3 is TGCGCCAGCAAAAGGGCAGGAGGTGACACAGATACGCAGTATTTT. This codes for CASKRAGGDTDTQYF.

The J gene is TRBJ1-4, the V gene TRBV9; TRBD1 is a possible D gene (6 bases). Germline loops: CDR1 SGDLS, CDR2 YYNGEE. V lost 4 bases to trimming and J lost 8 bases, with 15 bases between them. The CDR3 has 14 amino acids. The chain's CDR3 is CASSPRQEGEKLFF. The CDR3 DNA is TGTGCCAGCAGCCCACGACAGGAGGGGGAAAAACTGTTTTTT.

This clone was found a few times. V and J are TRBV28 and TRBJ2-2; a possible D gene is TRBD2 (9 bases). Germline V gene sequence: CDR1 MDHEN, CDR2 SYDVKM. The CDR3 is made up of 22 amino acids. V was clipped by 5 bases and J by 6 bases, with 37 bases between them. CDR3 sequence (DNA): TGTGCCAGCAGTCCCACGGGGTTGGACAGGGCGGGACTAGCTCGGGAGTCCGGGGAGCTGTTTTTT. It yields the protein CASSPTGLDRAGLARESGELFF. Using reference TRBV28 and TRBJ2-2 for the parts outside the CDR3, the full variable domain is DVKVTQSSRYLVKRTGEKVFLECVQDMDHENMFWYRQDPGLGLRLIYFSYDVKMKEKGDIPEGYSVSREKKERFSLILESASTNQTSMYLCASSPTGLDRAGLARESGELFFGEGSRLTVL.

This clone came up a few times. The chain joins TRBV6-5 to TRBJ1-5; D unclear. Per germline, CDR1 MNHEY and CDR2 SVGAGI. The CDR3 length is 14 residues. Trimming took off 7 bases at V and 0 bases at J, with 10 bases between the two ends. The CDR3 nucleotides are TGTGCCAGCAACGAAAGGTTTAGCAATCAGCCCCAGCATTTT. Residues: CASNERFSNQPQHF.

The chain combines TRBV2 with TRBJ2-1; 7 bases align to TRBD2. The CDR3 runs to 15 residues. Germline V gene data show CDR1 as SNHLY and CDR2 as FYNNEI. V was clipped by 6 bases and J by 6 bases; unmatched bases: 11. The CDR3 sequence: CASSAGEGHINEQFF. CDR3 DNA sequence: TGTGCCAGCAGCGCTGGGGAGGGGCACATCAATGAGCAGTTCTTC.

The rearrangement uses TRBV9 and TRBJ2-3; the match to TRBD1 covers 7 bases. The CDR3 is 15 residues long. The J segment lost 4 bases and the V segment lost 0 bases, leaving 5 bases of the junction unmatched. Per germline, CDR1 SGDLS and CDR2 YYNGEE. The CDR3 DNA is TGTGCCAGCAGCGTAGAGGGGGCGATTTCAGATACGCAGTATTTT. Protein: CASSVEGAISDTQYF. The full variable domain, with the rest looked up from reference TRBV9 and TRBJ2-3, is DSGVTQTPKHLITATGQRVTLRCSPRSGDLSVYWYQQSLDQGLQFLIQYYNGEERAKGNILERFSAQQFPDLHSELNLSSLELGDSALYFCASSVEGAISDTQYFGPGTRLTVL.

The CDR3, as DNA: TGTGCCAGCAGCCAGTGGGGACAGGGGGACACCGGGGAGCTGTTTTTT. It translates to CASSQWGQGDTGELFF. This chain joins TRBV3-1 (or the pseudogene TRBV3-2) and TRBJ2-2; 11 bases match TRBD1. V was clipped by 3 bases and J by 3 bases; unmatched bases: 3. This CDR3 has 16 amino acids. Germline assignment: CDR1 LGHDT and CDR2 YNNKEL (reference sequence).

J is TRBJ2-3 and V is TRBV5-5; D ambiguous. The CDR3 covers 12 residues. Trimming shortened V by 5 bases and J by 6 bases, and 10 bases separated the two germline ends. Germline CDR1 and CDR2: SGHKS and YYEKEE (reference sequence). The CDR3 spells CASSFLGDTQYF. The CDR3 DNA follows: TGTGCCAGCAGTTTCCTAGGTGATACGCAGTATTTT.

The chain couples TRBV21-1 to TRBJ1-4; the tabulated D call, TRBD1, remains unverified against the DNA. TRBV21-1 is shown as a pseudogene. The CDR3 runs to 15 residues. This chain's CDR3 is CASRDTGGVSEKLFF. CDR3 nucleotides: TGTGCCAGCCGTGATACAGGCGGAGTAAGCGAAAAACTGTTTTTT.

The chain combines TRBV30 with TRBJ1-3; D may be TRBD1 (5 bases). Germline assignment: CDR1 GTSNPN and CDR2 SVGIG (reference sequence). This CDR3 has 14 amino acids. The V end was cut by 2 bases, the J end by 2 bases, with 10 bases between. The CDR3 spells CAWSQGKPGNTIYF. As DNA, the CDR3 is TGTGCCTGGAGTCAGGGAAAACCTGGAAACACCATATATTTT.

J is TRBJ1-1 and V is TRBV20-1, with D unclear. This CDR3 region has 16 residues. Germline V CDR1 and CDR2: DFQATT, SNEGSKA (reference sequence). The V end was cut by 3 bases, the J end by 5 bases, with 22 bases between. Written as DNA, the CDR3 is TGCAGTGCTAGTAGACCGCGATTTAAGGCCCAAACTGAAGCTTTCTTT. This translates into CSASRPRFKAQTEAFF.

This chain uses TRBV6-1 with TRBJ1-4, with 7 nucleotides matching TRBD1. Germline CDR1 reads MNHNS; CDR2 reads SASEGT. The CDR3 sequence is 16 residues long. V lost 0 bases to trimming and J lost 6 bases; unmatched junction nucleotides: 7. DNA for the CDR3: TGTGCCAGCAGTGAAGCGCCACAGGGGTTCGATGAAAAACTGTTTTTT. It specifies CASSEAPQGFDEKLFF.

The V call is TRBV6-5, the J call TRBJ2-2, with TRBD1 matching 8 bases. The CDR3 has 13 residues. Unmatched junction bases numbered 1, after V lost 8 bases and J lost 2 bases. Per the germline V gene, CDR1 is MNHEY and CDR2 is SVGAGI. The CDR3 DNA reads TGTGCCAGCGACAGGGGAAACACCGGGGAGCTGTTTTTT. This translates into CASDRGNTGELFF.

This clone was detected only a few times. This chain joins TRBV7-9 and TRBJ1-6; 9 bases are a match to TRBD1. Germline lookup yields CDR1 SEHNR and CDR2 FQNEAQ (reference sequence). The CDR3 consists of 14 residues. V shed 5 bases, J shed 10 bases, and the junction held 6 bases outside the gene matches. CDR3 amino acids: CASSLRTGASPLHF. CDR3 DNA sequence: TGTGCCAGCAGCCTTAGGACAGGGGCATCACCCCTCCACTTT.

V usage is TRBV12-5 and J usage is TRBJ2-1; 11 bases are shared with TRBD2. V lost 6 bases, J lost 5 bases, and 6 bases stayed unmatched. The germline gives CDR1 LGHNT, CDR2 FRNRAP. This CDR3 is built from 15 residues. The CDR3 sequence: CASGLGLAENNEQFF. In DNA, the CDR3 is TGTGCTAGTGGGCTGGGACTAGCGGAGAACAATGAGCAGTTCTTC. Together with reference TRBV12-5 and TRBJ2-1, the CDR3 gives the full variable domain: DARVTQTPRHKVTEMGQEVTMRCQPILGHNTVFWYRQTMMQGLELLAYFRNRAPLDDSGMPKDRFSAEMPDATLATLKIQPSEPRDSAVYFCASGLGLAENNEQFFGPGTRLTVL.

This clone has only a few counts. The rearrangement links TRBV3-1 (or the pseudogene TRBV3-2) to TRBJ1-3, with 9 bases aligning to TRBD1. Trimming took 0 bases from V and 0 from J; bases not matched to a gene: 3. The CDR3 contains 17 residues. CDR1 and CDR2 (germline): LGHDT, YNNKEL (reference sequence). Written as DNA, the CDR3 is TGTGCCAGCAGCCAAGAGACGGGACAGGGCTCTGGAAACACCATATATTTT. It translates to CASSQETGQGSGNTIYF.

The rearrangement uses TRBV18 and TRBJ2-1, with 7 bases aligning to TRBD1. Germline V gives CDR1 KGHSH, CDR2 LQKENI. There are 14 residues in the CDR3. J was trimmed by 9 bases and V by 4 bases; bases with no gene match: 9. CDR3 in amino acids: CASSLRGQSSEQFF. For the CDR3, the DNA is TGTGCCAGCTCACTTAGGGGACAGTCAAGTGAGCAGTTCTTC.

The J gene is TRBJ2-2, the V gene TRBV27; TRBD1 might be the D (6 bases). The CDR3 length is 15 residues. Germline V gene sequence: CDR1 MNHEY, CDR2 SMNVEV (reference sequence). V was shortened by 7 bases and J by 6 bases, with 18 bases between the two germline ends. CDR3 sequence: CASTDRARGPGELFF. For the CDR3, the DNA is TGTGCCAGCACCGACCGGGCCAGGGGCCCCGGGGAGCTGTTTTTT.